This T cell receptor beta chain was captured in a study of T cell responses to AZD1222 COVID-19 vaccine. CDR1 is SGHNT and CDR2 is YYREEE in the germline V gene (reference sequence). The V end was cut by 4 bases, the J end by 3 bases, with 14 bases between. The CDR3 is made up of 14 amino acids. Using immunoSEQ multiplex PCR, the repertoire was profiled, and TCRdb retains in-frame clones only, with some absent. This table holds about 190,000 clones, 87% found once. Sample: peripheral blood, taken on day 0 of MenACWY control vaccination. The V gene is TRBV5-4, the J gene TRBJ2-7; D possibly corresponds to TRBD1 (5 bases). The source is an adult in good health. The CDR3 here is CASSRTGPLYEQYF. CDR3 nucleotides: TGTGCCAGCAGCCGCACAGGACCGCTCTACGAGCAGTACTTC.